The source of this T cell receptor beta chain is a study of CD8 T cells in ankylosing spondylitis. Study-wide points: Blood from ankylosing spondylitis patients appeared to carry a characteristic roughly 8-variant TCR beta motif. The disease-linked clones had a CD8+ phenotype and low blood frequencies.

TCRdb reanalysed the 5' RACE reads using MiXCR and keeps one entry per CDR3 protein. The sample has roughly 490,000 distinct CDR3 sequences; about 5.2% are singletons. The CDR3 totals 14 residues. Trimming shortened V by 4 bases and J by 0 bases, and 9 bases separated the two germline ends. Germline V gene lookup returns CDR1 SGHTA and CDR2 FQGNSA. This clonotype was seen many times. Antigen: not known. This TCR was recovered from a male donor with ankylosing spondylitis. The specimen was blood, either unsorted or a sorted T cell fraction (not recorded which). This chain uses TRBV7-2 with TRBJ1-1; D gene ambiguous. CDR3 nucleotide sequence: TGTGCCAGCAGCTACACCGGGCTGAACACTGAAGCTTTCTTT. This codes for CASSYTGLNTEAFF. Using reference TRBV7-2 and TRBJ1-1 for the parts outside the CDR3, the full variable domain is GAGVSQSPSNKVTEKGKDVELRCDPISGHTALYWYRQSLGQGLEFLIYFQGNSAPDKSGLPSDRFSAERTGGSVSTLTIQRTQQEDSAVYLCASSYTGLNTEAFFGQGTRLTVV.